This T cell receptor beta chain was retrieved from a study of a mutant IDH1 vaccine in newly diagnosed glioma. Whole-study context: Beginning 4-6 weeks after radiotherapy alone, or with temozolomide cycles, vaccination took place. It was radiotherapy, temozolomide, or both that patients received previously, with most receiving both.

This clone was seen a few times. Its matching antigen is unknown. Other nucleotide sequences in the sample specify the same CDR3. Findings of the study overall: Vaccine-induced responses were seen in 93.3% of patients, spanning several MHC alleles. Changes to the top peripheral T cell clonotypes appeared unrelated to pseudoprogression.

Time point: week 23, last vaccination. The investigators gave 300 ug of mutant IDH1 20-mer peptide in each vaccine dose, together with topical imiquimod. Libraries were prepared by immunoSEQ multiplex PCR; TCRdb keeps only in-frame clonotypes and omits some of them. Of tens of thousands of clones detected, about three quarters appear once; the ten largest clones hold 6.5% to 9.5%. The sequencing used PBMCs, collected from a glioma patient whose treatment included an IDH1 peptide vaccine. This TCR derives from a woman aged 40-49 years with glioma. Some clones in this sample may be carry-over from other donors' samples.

The CDR3 region has the DNA TGTGCCAGCAGCGTGGGAGGGGAGCTGTTTTTT. Translated, it gives CASSVGGELFF. V usage is TRBV9 and J usage is TRBJ2-2; D unclear. Germline lookup yields CDR1 SGDLS and CDR2 YYNGEE. V dropped 2 bases and J dropped 8 bases, with 4 bases sitting between them. CDR3 length: 11 amino acids.